Listed below are T cell receptor beta chains from one sample, sequenced in a study of T cells after yellow fever vaccination. TCRdb re-analysed the 5' RACE reads in MiXCR, keeping a single row per CDR3 protein. The sample holds hundreds of thousands of distinct CDR3 sequences; less than 15% are singletons and the top ten take 11% to 15%. Sequencing used PBMCs, obtained on the day of the yellow fever booster vaccination. Every receptor here comes from a man aged 30 to 45 who received the YFV17D yellow fever vaccine. Each CDR3 is given with its conserved first and last residue. The D gene is left open where the match is weak. Where a row states a size, it is once, few, many or the class of an expanded clone; other rows omit it.

TRBV11-1	TRBJ2-1	TRBD2	few	CASSSGLAGQSSYNEQFF	TGTGCCAGCAGCTCGGGACTAGCGGGGCAAAGCTCCTACAATGAGCAGTTCTTC
TRBV6-1	TRBJ2-5	.	.	CASSPLLRAGETQYF	TGTGCCAGCAGTCCCCTTTTACGGGCGGGTGAGACCCAGTACTTC
TRBV7-6	TRBJ2-1	.	many	CASSLGPGFNEQFF	TGTGCCAGCAGCCTGGGCCCAGGGTTCAATGAGCAGTTCTTC
TRBV3-1	TRBJ1-2	TRBD1	.	CASSQPGRQGNGYTF	TGTGCCAGCAGCCAGCCAGGAAGACAGGGGAATGGCTACACCTTC
TRBV12-3/TRBV12-4	TRBJ2-7	TRBD1	few	CASSSNRGREQYF	TGTGCCAGCAGTTCTAACAGGGGGCGCGAGCAGTACTTC
TRBV12-3/TRBV12-4	TRBJ1-4	.	.	CASSQDSYEKLFF	TGTGCCAGCAGCCAGGACAGTTATGAAAAACTGTTTTTT
TRBV18	TRBJ2-7	TRBD1	.	CASSPPGTGYEQYF	TGTGCCAGCTCACCACCCGGGACAGGGTACGAGCAGTACTTC
TRBV29-1	TRBJ2-3	.	.	CSVGSGAPDTQYF	TGCAGCGTTGGGAGCGGAGCCCCAGATACGCAGTATTTT
TRBV14	TRBJ2-2	.	.	CASSKHNTGELFF	TGTGCCAGCAGCAAACACAACACCGGGGAGCTGTTTTTT
TRBV5-1	TRBJ1-4	.	few	CASSEGQATNEKLFF	TGCGCCAGCAGTGAGGGGCAGGCAACTAATGAAAAACTGTTTTTT
TRBV12-3/TRBV12-4	TRBJ2-5	TRBD2	.	CASSKGLQETQYF	TGTGCCAGCAGCAAGGGACTACAAGAGACCCAGTACTTC
TRBV4-3	TRBJ2-7	.	few	CASSQRHNGGEQYF	TGCGCCAGCAGCCAACGCCACAATGGCGGGGAGCAGTACTTC
TRBV4-3	TRBJ2-6	.	few	CASSQESWTSGANVLTF	TGCGCCAGCAGCCAAGAGAGCTGGACTTCCGGGGCCAACGTCCTGACTTTC
TRBV5-1	TRBJ2-7	TRBD1	.	CASSLGQGGAQGQYF	TGCGCCAGCAGCCTGGGACAGGGAGGAGCCCAAGGGCAGTACTTC
TRBV19	TRBJ2-5	.	few	CASSSKYQETQYF	TGTGCCAGTAGTTCAAAGTACCAAGAGACCCAGTACTTC
TRBV7-2	TRBJ2-7	.	many	CASSDGGYEQYF	TGTGCCAGCAGCGACGGGGGCTACGAGCAGTACTTC
TRBV7-2	TRBJ2-7	.	once	CASSLSGWRDEQYF	TGTGCCAGCAGCTTATCGGGGTGGAGGGACGAGCAGTACTTC
TRBV24-1	TRBJ2-1	TRBD2	few	CATSAREGWNEQFF	TGTGCCACCAGTGCGCGGGAGGGCTGGAATGAGCAGTTCTTC
TRBV7-9	TRBJ2-1	.	few	CASSTSVGEQFF	TGTGCCAGCAGTACTAGTGTCGGTGAGCAGTTCTTC
TRBV28	TRBJ2-1	.	.	CASSLCRPGACYNEQFF	TGTGCCAGCAGTTTATGTCGGCCGGGGGCTTGCTACAATGAGCAGTTCTTC
TRBV6-1	TRBJ1-1	TRBD1	.	CASRTSGTGGTNTEAFF	TGTGCCAGCAGGACCTCCGGGACAGGGGGGACGAACACTGAAGCTTTCTTT
TRBV18	TRBJ1-2	.	few	CASSITAQGSDYGYTF	TGTGCCAGCTCGATTACCGCCCAGGGGAGCGACTATGGCTACACCTTC
TRBV7-6	TRBJ2-7	.	.	CASSLEGWAAAYEQYF	TGTGCCAGCAGCCTAGAAGGTTGGGCCGCGGCCTACGAGCAGTACTTC
TRBV2	TRBJ2-7	TRBD2	few	CASVGASGHYEQYF	TGTGCCAGCGTCGGGGCTAGCGGGCACTACGAGCAGTACTTC
TRBV5-6	TRBJ2-7	.	many	CASSSLLYEQYF	TGTGCCAGCAGCTCCCTCTTATACGAGCAGTACTTC
TRBV20-1	TRBJ2-3	TRBD2	.	CSGRLAAFTDTQYF	TGCAGTGGAAGACTAGCGGCATTCACAGATACGCAGTATTTT
TRBV20-1	TRBJ2-7	.	.	CSAIISWPLRDEQYF	TGCAGTGCTATCATAAGCTGGCCCCTTCGAGACGAGCAGTACTTC
TRBV12-3/TRBV12-4	TRBJ2-2	.	few	CASSFRWTRTNTGELFF	TGTGCCAGCAGTTTCCGCTGGACCCGAACGAACACCGGGGAGCTGTTTTTT
TRBV10-3	TRBJ1-4	TRBD1	many	CAISESGGVGEKLFF	TGTGCCATCAGTGAGTCAGGGGGCGTCGGAGAAAAACTGTTTTTT
TRBV9	TRBJ2-5	TRBD2	few	CASSAGGGRVETQYF	TGTGCCAGCAGCGCCGGCGGCGGGAGGGTAGAGACCCAGTACTTC
TRBV7-9	TRBJ2-7	.	.	CASIGRAYEQYF	TGTGCCAGCATTGGCAGGGCCTACGAGCAGTACTTC
TRBV28	TRBJ1-4	TRBD1	few	CASSLDRAVDEKLFF	TGTGCCAGCAGTTTAGACAGGGCGGTCGATGAAAAACTGTTTTTT
TRBV6-1	TRBJ1-4	.	.	CASSARPARGEKLFF	TGTGCCAGCAGTGCCCGTCCGGCTCGGGGGGAAAAACTGTTTTTT
TRBV9	TRBJ2-7	.	few	CASSVEGESSYEQYF	TGTGCCAGCAGCGTAGAGGGGGAGAGCTCCTACGAGCAGTACTTC
TRBV5-6	TRBJ1-5	.	.	CASSSRDNLGNQPQHF	TGTGCCAGCAGCTCGCGCGATAATCTGGGCAATCAGCCCCAGCATTTT
TRBV20-1	TRBJ2-5	.	few	CSVRIQETQYF	TGCAGTGTTAGAATTCAAGAGACCCAGTACTTC
TRBV4-3	TRBJ2-3	.	.	CASSRRTRESADTQYF	TGCGCCAGCAGCCGCCGGACTCGGGAGAGCGCAGATACGCAGTATTTT
TRBV19	TRBJ2-7	.	.	CASSKPPPGVYEQYF	TGTGCCAGTAGTAAGCCCCCCCCTGGAGTCTACGAGCAGTACTTC
TRBV4-3	TRBJ1-6	.	.	CASSQDRVGAGSPLHF	TGCGCCAGCAGCCAAGATCGAGTGGGGGCCGGATCACCCCTCCACTTT
TRBV5-4	TRBJ2-7	.	.	CASSLRLNAHEQYF	TGTGCCAGCAGCTTGCGACTAAATGCCCACGAGCAGTACTTC
TRBV7-2	TRBJ1-1	TRBD1	.	CASSLAQGGMNTEAFF	TGTGCCAGCAGCTTAGCGCAGGGGGGGATGAACACTGAAGCTTTCTTT
TRBV12-3/TRBV12-4	TRBJ1-1	.	few	CASSKSDANTEAFF	TGTGCCAGCAGTAAGTCCGACGCTAACACTGAAGCTTTCTTT
TRBV10-3	TRBJ2-1	TRBD2	.	CAISESILAVYNEQFF	TGTGCCATCAGTGAGTCGATACTAGCGGTATACAATGAGCAGTTCTTC
TRBV12-3/TRBV12-4	TRBJ2-3	TRBD2	few	CASSLTREGTDTQYF	TGTGCCAGCAGTTTAACCAGGGAGGGGACAGATACGCAGTATTTT